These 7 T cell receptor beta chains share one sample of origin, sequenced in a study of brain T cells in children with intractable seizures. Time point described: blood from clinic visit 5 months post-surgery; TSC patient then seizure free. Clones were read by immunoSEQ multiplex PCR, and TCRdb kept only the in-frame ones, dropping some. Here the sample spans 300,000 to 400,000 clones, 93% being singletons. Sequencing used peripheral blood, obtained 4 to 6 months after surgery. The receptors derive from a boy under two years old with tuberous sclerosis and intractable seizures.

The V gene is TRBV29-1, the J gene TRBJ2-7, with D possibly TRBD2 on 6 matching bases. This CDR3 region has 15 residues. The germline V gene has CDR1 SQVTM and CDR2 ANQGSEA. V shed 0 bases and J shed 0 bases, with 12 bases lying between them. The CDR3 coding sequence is TGCAGCGTTGAAGATCTGGAGGGGAGCTCCTACGAGCAGTACTTC. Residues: CSVEDLEGSSYEQYF.

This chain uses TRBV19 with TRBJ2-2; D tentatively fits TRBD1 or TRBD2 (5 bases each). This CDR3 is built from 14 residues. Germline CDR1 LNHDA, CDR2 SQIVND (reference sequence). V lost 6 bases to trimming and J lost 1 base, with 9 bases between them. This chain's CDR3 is CASSGARNTGELFF. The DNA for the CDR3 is TGTGCCAGTAGCGGGGCGCGGAACACCGGGGAGCTGTTTTTT. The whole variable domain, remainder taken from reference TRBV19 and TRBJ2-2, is DGGITQSPKYLFRKEGQNVTLSCEQNLNHDAMYWYRQDPGQGLRLIYYSQIVNDFQKGDIAEGYSVSREKKESFPLTVTSAQKNPTAFYLCASSGARNTGELFFGEGSRLTVL.

The CDR3 bases are TGCGCCAGCAGCCAACCGGGACTAGCGATCTACGAGCAGTACTTC. This codes for CASSQPGLAIYEQYF. The chain uses TRBV4-1 and TRBJ2-7; 10 bases line up with TRBD2. The germline V gene has CDR1 MGHRA and CDR2 YSYEKL. J was trimmed by 3 bases and V by 2 bases; bases with no gene match: 4. The CDR3 length is 15 residues.

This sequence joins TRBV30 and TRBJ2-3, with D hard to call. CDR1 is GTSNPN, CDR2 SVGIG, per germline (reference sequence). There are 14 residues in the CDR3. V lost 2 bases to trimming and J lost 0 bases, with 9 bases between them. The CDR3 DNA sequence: TGTGCCTGGAGTATAGCAGTTAGCACAGATACGCAGTATTTT. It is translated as CAWSIAVSTDTQYF.

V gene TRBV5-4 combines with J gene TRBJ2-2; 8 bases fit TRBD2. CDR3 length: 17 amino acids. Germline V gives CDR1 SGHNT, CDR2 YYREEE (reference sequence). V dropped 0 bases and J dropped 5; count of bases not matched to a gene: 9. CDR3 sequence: CASSLASAGEWTGELFF. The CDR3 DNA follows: TGTGCCAGCAGCTTGGCCTCAGCGGGAGAGTGGACCGGGGAGCTGTTTTTT. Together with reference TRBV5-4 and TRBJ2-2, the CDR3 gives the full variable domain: ETGVTQSPTHLIKTRGQQVTLRCSSQSGHNTVSWYQQALGQGPQFIFQYYREEENGRGNFPPRFSGLQFPNYSSELNVNALELDDSALYLCASSLASAGEWTGELFFGEGSRLTVL.

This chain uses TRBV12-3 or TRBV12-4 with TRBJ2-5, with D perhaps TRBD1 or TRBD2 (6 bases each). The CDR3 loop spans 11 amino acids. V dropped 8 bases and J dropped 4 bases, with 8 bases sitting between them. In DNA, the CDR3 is TGTGCCAGCGGAGGGGGAGAGACCCAGTACTTC. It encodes CASGGGETQYF.

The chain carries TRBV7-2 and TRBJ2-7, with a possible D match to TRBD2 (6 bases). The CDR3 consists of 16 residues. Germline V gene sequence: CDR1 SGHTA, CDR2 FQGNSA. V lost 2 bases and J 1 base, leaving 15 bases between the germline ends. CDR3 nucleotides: TGTGCCAGCAGCTTACTTCCCGGGGGATATTCCTACGAGCAGTACTTC. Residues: CASSLLPGGYSYEQYF.